This TCR beta chain is from a study of radiotherapy plus CTLA-4 blockade in lung cancer. In the study overall: There were objective responses in 15% to 20% of patients, and about 31% had disease control.

Per the germline V gene, CDR1 is SGDLS and CDR2 is YYNGEE. This CDR3 has 14 residues. With 0 bases removed from V and 14 bases from J, the gap between germline ends came to 20 bases. About this clone itself: Its antigen is undetermined.

General study results and limits: Tumor-origin TCR clones grew in blood after radiotherapy plus ipilimumab. Among reported predictors of response, early blood T cell clone dynamics with interferon-beta performed best.

Here immunoSEQ multiplex PCR was the method, and the copy in TCRdb shows in-frame clones only, minus some. Among roughly 86,000 clones listed, under 85% were seen once. This receptor was identified in a human donor with non-small cell lung cancer who had stable disease on radiotherapy plus ipilimumab. The chain has TRBV9 and TRBJ1-2; TRBD1 might be the D (6 bases). The sample was peripheral blood, taken from a patient treated with radiotherapy plus ipilimumab. The CDR3 DNA sequence: TGTGCCAGCAGCGTAGGGGGACACCCTGGAGGTTCGACCTTC. This encodes CASSVGGHPGGSTF.